The 15 T cell receptor beta chains below were found in one sample sequenced in a study of draining lymph node invasion in breast cancer. The CD4+ CD45RA- CD25- gate defined the sorted memory conventional CD4 T cells. TCRdb re-called the bulk RNA-seq reads with MiXCR, one entry per CDR3 protein. The sample includes nearly 2,500 distinct CDR3 sequences, approximately 81% of them seen just once. The sequencing sample was made of sorted memory CD4+ effector T cells from a lymph node. The receptors were gathered from a female donor with luminal breast cancer.

The J gene is TRBJ1-3, the V gene TRBV6-2 or TRBV6-3, with D possibly TRBD1 on 5 matching bases. With 6 bases removed from V and 3 bases from J, the gap between germline ends came to 12 bases. Germline V gene data show CDR1 as MNHEY and CDR2 as SVGEGT. CDR3 length: 14 residues. In nucleotides, the CDR3 is TGTGCCAGCAGGCGACAGAATCGTGGAAACACCATATATTTT. It translates to CASRRQNRGNTIYF.

This clonotype showed up just once. The J gene is TRBJ1-5, the V gene TRBV5-6; weak D call: TRBD1 (5 bases). The V gene's germline CDR1 is SGHDT and CDR2 YYEEEE. The ends were cut back, 0 bases at V and 7 bases at J, with 8 bases in the middle. The CDR3 consists of 13 residues. This chain's CDR3 is CASSLERDQPQHF. CDR3 bases: TGTGCCAGCAGCTTGGAAAGGGACCAGCCCCAGCATTTT.

The chain employs TRBV20-1 and TRBJ1-2, with 7 positions matching TRBD1. Germline lookup yields CDR1 DFQATT and CDR2 SNEGSKA (reference sequence). The V and J ends lost 5 bases and 3 bases, in that order; junction bases with no gene match: 6. This CDR3 has 13 residues. The CDR3 is CSARDSLHYGYTF. CDR3 in DNA: TGCAGTGCTCGGGACAGTCTGCACTATGGCTACACCTTC.

This chain joins TRBV3-1 and TRBJ1-1, with TRBD1 identical over 7 bases. The CDR3 is 15 amino acids. Germline V gene data show CDR1 as LGHDT and CDR2 as YNNKEL (reference sequence). Germline trimming cut 4 bases from V and 1 base from J; bases unmatched to any gene: 6. Here the CDR3 DNA reads TGTGCCAGCAGCCCCGAGGGGGCGAGGAACACTGAAGCTTTCTTT. Translation: CASSPEGARNTEAFF.

This sequence joins TRBV30 and TRBJ2-1; 7 nucleotides match TRBD1. The junction had 4 bases not matched to a gene; V was cut back by 3 bases and J by 2 bases. Per the germline V gene, CDR1 is GTSNPN and CDR2 is SVGIG (reference sequence). The CDR3 sequence is 14 residues long. CDR3 sequence: CAWRPQGTYNEQFF. The CDR3 DNA sequence: TGTGCCTGGAGACCACAGGGGACCTACAATGAGCAGTTCTTC. The variable domain in full, completed from reference TRBV30 and TRBJ2-1, reads SQTIHQWPATLVQPVGSPLSLECTVEGTSNPNLYWYRQAAGRGLQLLFYSVGIGQISSEVPQNLSASRPQDRQFILSSKKLLLSDSGFYLCAWRPQGTYNEQFFGPGTRLTVL.

The rearrangement links TRBV6-1 to TRBJ1-4; 8 positions agree with TRBD1. In germline, CDR1 is MNHNS, CDR2 SASEGT. The V gene end was trimmed by 3 bases and the J gene end by 5 bases; junction bases not matched to a gene: 8. The CDR3 covers 16 residues. This chain's CDR3 is CASSEGGQVLNEKLFF. The CDR3 DNA reads as TGTGCCAGCAGTGAGGGGGGACAGGTCCTCAATGAAAAACTGTTTTTT.

The rearrangement joins TRBV2 to TRBJ1-2; D perhaps matches TRBD1 (6 bases). The germline V gene encodes CDR1 SNHLY and CDR2 FYNNEI. This CDR3 region has 14 residues. V lost 5 bases, J lost 2 bases, and 12 bases lay in between. CDR3 region: CASSLDSQNYGYTF. In DNA, the CDR3 is TGTGCCAGCAGTTTGGACAGCCAAAACTATGGCTACACCTTC.

There are a few counts of this clonotype. The chain recombines TRBV6-6 with TRBJ2-6; D gene unclear. This CDR3 region has 16 residues. V dropped 0 bases and J dropped 0 bases, with 6 bases sitting between them. Germline CDR1 reads MNHNY; CDR2 reads SVGAGI (reference sequence). As DNA, the CDR3 is TGTGCCAGCAGTTACTCTCAGAGCTCTGGGGCCAACGTCCTGACTTTC. Amino acid sequence: CASSYSQSSGANVLTF.

This CDR3 reads CASSFTSGFKGDTQYF. CDR3 DNA: TGTGCCAGCAGCTTCACTAGCGGCTTTAAGGGGGATACGCAGTATTTT. This sequence joins TRBV5-4 and TRBJ2-3; TRBD2 matches at 8 bases. With 2 bases clipped from V and 6 bases from J, the junction kept 11 bases outside the gene matches. The CDR3 is 16 amino acids. Germline CDR1 is SGHNT and CDR2 is YYREEE (reference sequence).

The gene calls are TRBV3-1 and TRBJ2-1; no firm D call. Germline V gene sequence: CDR1 LGHDT, CDR2 YNNKEL (reference sequence). CDR3 length: 13 amino acids. The V gene lost 0 bases and the J gene lost 7 bases, with 7 bases spanning the gap. CDR3: CASSQDLANEQFF. CDR3 bases: TGTGCCAGCAGCCAAGATCTTGCGAATGAGCAGTTCTTC.

The chain links TRBV12-3 or TRBV12-4 to TRBJ2-3; the match to TRBD2 covers 7 bases. The CDR3 is 14 residues long. The J segment lost 5 bases and the V segment lost 6 bases, leaving 8 bases of the junction unmatched. The CDR3 reads CASRSRERGDTQYF. CDR3 DNA: TGTGCCAGCAGGTCCAGGGAGCGGGGAGATACGCAGTATTTT.

V and J are TRBV5-1 and TRBJ2-3; 9 nucleotides line up with TRBD1. This CDR3 contains 14 residues. Germline lookup yields CDR1 SGHRS and CDR2 YFSETQ. The V segment lost 4 bases and the J segment 3 bases; nucleotides outside the gene matches: 3. The CDR3: CASSRDRVTDTQYF. The CDR3 nucleotides are TGCGCCAGCAGCCGGGACAGGGTAACAGATACGCAGTATTTT.

J is TRBJ1-4 and V is TRBV20-1; D gene unclear. Germline V CDR1 and CDR2: DFQATT, SNEGSKA (reference sequence). The V gene lost 3 bases and the J gene lost 0 bases, with 8 bases spanning the gap. This CDR3 has 14 amino acids. CDR3 protein: CSARSAATNEKLFF. CDR3 in DNA: TGCAGTGCTAGGAGCGCGGCAACTAATGAAAAACTGTTTTTT.

The CDR3 is CASSEGGNTEAFF. In DNA form, the CDR3 reads TGTGCCAGCAGTGAGGGGGGAAACACTGAAGCTTTCTTT. V gene TRBV12-3 or TRBV12-4 combines with J gene TRBJ1-1; possible D gene TRBD1, 6 bases. CDR3 length: 13 residues. Trimming removed 5 bases at V and 2 bases at J, with 9 bases between.

The chain recombines TRBV5-1 with TRBJ2-3, with D perhaps matching TRBD2 (7 bases). Germline V gene sequence: CDR1 SGHRS, CDR2 YFSETQ. The CDR3 has 16 amino acids. Deletions cut 4 bases from V and 5 bases from J, with 20 bases between. This chain's CDR3 is CASSRTGGRGQDTQYF. DNA for the CDR3: TGCGCCAGCAGCCGAACGGGAGGCAGGGGACAAGATACGCAGTATTTT.